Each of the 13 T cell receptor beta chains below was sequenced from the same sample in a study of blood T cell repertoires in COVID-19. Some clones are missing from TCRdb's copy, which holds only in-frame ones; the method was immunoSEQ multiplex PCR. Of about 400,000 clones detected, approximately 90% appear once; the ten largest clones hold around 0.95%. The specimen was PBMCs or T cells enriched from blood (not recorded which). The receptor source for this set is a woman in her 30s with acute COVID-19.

The CDR3 reads CASSYSQGIGNYGYTF. DNA of the CDR3: TGTGCCAGCAGTTACTCACAGGGTATCGGTAACTATGGCTACACCTTC. The chain is built from TRBV6-5 and TRBJ1-2, with D possibly being TRBD1 (6 bases). CDR3 length: 16 amino acids. CDR1 MNHEY and CDR2 SVGAGI come from the germline V gene. The germline V and J ends were trimmed by 0 bases and 1 base, with 12 bases remaining between them.

The DNA for the CDR3 is TGTGCCAGCAGCTCAGCAGCGACAGGCCGGTCTGGTGGCTACACCTTC. Its protein is CASSSAATGRSGGYTF. The J gene is TRBJ1-2, the V gene TRBV7-3; possibly TRBD1 for D (6 bases). Trimming shortened V by 4 bases and J by 7 bases, and 22 bases separated the two germline ends. The V gene's germline CDR1 is SGHTA and CDR2 FQGTGA. The CDR3 is 16 amino acids.

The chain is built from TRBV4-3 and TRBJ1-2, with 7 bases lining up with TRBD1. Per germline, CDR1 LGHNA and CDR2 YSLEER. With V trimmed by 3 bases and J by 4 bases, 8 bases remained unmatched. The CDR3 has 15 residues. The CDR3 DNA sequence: TGCGCCAGCAGCCATCGACAGGGCGATTCCTATGGCTACACCTTC. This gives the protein CASSHRQGDSYGYTF.

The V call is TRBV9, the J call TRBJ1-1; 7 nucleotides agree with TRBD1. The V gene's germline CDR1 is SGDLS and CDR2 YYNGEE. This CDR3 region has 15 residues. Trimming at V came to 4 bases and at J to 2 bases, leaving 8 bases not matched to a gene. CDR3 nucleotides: TGTGCCAGCAGCCCCTTCGGAGGGGGCAACACTGAAGCTTTCTTT. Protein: CASSPFGGGNTEAFF.

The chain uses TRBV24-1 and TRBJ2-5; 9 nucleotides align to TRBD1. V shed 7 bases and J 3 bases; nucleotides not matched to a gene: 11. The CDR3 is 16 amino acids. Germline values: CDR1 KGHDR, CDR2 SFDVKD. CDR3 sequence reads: CATSEETGQGEETQYF. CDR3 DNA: TGTGCCACCAGCGAAGAGACGGGACAGGGAGAAGAGACCCAGTACTTC.

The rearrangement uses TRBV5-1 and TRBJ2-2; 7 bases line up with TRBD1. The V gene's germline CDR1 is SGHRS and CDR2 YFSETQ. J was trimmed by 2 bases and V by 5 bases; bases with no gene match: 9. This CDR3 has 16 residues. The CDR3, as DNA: TGCGCCAGCAGTCCTAACCGGGACAGAAACACCGGGGAGCTGTTTTTT. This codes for CASSPNRDRNTGELFF.

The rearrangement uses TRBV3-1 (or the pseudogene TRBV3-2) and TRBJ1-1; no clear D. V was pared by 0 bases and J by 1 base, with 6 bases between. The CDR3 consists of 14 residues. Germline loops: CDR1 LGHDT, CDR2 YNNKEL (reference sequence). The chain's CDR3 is CASSQEQPNTEAFF. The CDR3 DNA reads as TGTGCCAGCAGCCAAGAACAGCCGAACACTGAAGCTTTCTTT.

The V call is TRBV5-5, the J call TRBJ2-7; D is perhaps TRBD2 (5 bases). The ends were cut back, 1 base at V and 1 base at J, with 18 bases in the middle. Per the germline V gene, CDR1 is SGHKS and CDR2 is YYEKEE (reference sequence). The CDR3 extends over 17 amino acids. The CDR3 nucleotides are TGTGCCAGCAGCTTGTGGGTTTTACCGCCGGGATCCTACGAGCAGTACTTC. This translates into CASSLWVLPPGSYEQYF.

The CDR3 DNA is TGTGCCAGCAGCCGACCAGGAGGGTCGACCCAGTACTTC. It codes for CASSRPGGSTQYF. The chain recombines TRBV14 with TRBJ2-5; D is possibly TRBD2 (6 bases). V lost 4 bases and J 7 bases, leaving 13 bases between the germline ends. The CDR3 is made up of 13 amino acids. Germline CDR1 reads SGHDN; CDR2 reads FVKESK.

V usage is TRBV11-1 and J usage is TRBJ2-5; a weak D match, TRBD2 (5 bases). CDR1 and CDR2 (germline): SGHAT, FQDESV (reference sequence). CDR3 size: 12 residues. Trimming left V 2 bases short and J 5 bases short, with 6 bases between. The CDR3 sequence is CASSLRGETQYF. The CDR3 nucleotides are TGTGCCAGCAGCTTACGAGGGGAGACCCAGTACTTC.

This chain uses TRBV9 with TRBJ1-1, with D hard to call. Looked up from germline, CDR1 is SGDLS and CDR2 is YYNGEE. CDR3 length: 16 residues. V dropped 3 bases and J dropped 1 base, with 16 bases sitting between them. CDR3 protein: CASSGNVGLRNTEAFF. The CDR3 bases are TGTGCCAGCAGCGGGAATGTCGGGTTGAGGAACACTGAAGCTTTCTTT.

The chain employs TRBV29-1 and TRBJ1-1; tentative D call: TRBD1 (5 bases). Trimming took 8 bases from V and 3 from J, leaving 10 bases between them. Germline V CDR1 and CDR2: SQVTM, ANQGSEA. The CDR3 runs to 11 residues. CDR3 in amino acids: CSYDSDTEAFF. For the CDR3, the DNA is TGCAGCTATGACAGTGACACTGAAGCTTTCTTT.

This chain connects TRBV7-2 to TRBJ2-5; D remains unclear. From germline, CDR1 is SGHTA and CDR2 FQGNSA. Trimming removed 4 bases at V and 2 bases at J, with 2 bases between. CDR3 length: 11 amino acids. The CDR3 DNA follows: TGTGCCAGCAGCTCTCAAGAGACCCAGTACTTC. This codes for CASSSQETQYF.